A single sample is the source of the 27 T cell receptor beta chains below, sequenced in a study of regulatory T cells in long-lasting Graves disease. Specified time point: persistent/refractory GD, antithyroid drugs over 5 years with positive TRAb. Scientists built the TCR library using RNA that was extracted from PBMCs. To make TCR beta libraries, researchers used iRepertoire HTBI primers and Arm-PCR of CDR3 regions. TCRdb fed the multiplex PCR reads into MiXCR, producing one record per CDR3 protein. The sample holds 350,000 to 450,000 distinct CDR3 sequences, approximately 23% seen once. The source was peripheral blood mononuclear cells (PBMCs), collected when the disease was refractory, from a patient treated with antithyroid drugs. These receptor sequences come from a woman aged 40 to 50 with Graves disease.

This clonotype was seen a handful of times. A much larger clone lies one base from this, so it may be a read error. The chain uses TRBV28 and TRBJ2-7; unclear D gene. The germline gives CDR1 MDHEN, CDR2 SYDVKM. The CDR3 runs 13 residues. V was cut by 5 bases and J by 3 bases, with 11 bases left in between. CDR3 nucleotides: TGTGCCAGCAGTACCGACCTCCTCTACGAGCAGTACTTC. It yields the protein CASSTDLLYEQYF.

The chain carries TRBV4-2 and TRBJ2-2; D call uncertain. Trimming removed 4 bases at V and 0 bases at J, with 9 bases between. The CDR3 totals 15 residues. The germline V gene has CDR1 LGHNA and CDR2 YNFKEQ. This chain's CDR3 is CASSRGFANTGELFF. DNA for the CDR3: TGTGCCAGCAGCCGCGGCTTCGCGAACACCGGGGAGCTGTTTTTT.

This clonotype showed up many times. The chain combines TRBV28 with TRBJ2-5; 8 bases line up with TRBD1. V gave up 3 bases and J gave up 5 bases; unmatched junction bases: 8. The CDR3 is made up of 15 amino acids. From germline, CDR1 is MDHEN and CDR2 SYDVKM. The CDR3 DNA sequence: TGTGCCAGCAGTTTTTTGGGGACAGGCGGGGAGACCCAGTACTTC. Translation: CASSFLGTGGETQYF.

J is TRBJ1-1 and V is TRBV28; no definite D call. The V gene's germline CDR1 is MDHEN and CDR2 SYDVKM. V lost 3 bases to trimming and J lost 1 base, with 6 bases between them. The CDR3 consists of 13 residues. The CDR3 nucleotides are TGTGCCAGCAGTTTTATAGGGAACACTGAAGCTTTCTTT. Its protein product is CASSFIGNTEAFF.

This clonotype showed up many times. The CDR3 sequence is CASGRRKGNQPQHF. CDR3 nucleotide sequence: TGTGCCAGCGGACGAAGGAAGGGCAATCAGCCCCAGCATTTT. The chain is built from TRBV6-2 or TRBV6-3 and TRBJ1-5; D is undetermined. V was trimmed by 8 bases and J by 2 bases, leaving 13 bases between them. Germline CDR1 and CDR2: MNHEY and SVGEGT. The CDR3 totals 14 residues.

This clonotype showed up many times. The chain's CDR3 is CASSPGYTEAFF. As DNA, the CDR3 is TGTGCCAGCAGTCCGGGGTACACTGAAGCTTTCTTT. This sequence joins TRBV28 and TRBJ1-1; no firm D call. CDR3 length equals 12 residues. V lost 5 bases and J lost 3, with 7 bases in between. Germline CDR1 is MDHEN and CDR2 is SYDVKM.

CDR3 sequence reads: CASRGTSLSVPGELFF. Here the CDR3 DNA reads TGCGCCAGCAGAGGGACTAGTCTGTCCGTGCCTGGGGAGCTGTTTTTT. The V gene is TRBV10-2, the J gene TRBJ2-2; 8 bases are a match to TRBD2. The CDR3 is made up of 16 amino acids. V was clipped by 6 bases and J by 8 bases; unmatched bases: 14. Looked up from germline, CDR1 is WSHSY and CDR2 is SAAADI.

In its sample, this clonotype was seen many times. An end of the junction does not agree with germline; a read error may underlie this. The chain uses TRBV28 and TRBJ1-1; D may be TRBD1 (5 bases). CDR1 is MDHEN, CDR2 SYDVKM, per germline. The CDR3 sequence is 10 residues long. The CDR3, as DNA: TGTGCCAGCAAGGGACCGGCCTTTATCTTT. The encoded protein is CASKGPAFIF. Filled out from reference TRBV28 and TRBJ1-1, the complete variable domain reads DVKVTQSSRYLVKRTGEKVFLECVQDMDHENMFWYRQDPGLGLRLIYFSYDVKMKEKGDIPEGYSVSREKKERFSLILESASTNQTSMYLCASKGPAFIFGQGTRLTVV.

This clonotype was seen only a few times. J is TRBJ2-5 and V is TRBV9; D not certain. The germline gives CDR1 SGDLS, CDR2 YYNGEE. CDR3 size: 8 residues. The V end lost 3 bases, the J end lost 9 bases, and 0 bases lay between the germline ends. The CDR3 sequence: CASSAQYF. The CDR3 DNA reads TGTGCCAGCAGCGCCCAGTACTTC.

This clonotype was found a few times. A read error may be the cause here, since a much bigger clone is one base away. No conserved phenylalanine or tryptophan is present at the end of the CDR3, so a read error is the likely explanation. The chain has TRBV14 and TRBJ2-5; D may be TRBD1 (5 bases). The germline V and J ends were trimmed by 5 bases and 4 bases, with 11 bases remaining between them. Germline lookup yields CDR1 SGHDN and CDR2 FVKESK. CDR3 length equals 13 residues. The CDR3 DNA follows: TGTGCCAGCAGCGAGGTGGGGCCAGAGACCCAGTACTCC. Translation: CASSEVGPETQYS.

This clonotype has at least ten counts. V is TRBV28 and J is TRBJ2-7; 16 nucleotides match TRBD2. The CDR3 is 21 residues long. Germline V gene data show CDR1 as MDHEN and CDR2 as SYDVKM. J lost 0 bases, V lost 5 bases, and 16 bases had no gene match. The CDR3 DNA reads TGTGCCAGCAGTCTTCCCCTCCGGGGGACTAGCGGGAGGGCTAACTCCTACGAGCAGTACTTC. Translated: CASSLPLRGTSGRANSYEQYF.

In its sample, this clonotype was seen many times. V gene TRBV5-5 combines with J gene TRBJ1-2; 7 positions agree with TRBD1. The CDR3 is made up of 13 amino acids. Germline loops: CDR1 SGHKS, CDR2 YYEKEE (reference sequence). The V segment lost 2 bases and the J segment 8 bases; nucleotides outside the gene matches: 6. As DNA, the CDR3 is TGTGCCAGCAGCTTCAGGGGGATTGCAGGCTACACCTTC. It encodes CASSFRGIAGYTF.

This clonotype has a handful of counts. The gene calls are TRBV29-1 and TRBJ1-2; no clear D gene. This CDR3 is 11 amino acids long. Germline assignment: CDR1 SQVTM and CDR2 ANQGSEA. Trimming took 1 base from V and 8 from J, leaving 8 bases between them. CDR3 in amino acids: CSVEGPRGYTF. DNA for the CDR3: TGCAGCGTTGAAGGGCCTCGGGGCTACACCTTC.

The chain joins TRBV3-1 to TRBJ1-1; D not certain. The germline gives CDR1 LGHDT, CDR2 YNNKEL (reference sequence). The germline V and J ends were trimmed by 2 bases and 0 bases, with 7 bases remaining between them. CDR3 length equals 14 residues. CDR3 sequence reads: CASSQFLVNTEAFF. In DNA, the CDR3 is TGTGCCAGCAGCCAATTCTTAGTGAACACTGAAGCTTTCTTT. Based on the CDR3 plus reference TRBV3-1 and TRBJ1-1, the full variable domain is DTAVSQTPKYLVTQMGNDKSIKCEQNLGHDTMYWYKQDSKKFLKIMFSYNNKELIINETVPNRFSPKSPDKAHLNLHINSLELGDSAVYFCASSQFLVNTEAFFGQGTRLTVV.

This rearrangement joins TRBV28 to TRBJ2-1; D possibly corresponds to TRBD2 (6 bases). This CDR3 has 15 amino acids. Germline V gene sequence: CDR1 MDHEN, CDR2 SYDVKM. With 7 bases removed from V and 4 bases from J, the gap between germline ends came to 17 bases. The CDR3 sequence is CASNRNGRIYNEQFF. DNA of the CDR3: TGTGCCAGCAACAGAAATGGGAGGATATACAATGAGCAGTTCTTC.

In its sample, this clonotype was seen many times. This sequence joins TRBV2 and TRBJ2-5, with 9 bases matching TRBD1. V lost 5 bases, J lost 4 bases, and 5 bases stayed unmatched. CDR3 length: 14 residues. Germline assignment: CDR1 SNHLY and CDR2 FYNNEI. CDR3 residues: CASSRPTGGETQYF. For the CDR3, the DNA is TGTGCCAGCAGTCGCCCGACAGGGGGAGAGACCCAGTACTTC.

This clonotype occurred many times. CDR3 coding DNA: TGTGCCAGCAGTCGACAGGTATTTTCAAGTAAGGAAGCTTTCTTT. It yields the protein CASSRQVFSSKEAFF. The genes are TRBV12-3 or TRBV12-4 and TRBJ1-1; perhaps TRBD1 as D (6 bases). The CDR3 has 15 residues. Trimming cost V 5 bases and J 8 bases, with 21 bases left between them.

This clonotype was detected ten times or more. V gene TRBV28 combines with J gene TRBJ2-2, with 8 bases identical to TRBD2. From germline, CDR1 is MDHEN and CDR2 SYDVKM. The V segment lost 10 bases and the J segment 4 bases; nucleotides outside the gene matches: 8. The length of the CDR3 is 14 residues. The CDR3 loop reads CATLIAGLTGELFF. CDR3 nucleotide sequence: TGTGCCACCCTAATAGCGGGGCTCACCGGGGAGCTGTTTTTT. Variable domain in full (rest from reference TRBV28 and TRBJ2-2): DVKVTQSSRYLVKRTGEKVFLECVQDMDHENMFWYRQDPGLGLRLIYFSYDVKMKEKGDIPEGYSVSREKKERFSLILESASTNQTSMYLCATLIAGLTGELFFGEGSRLTVL.

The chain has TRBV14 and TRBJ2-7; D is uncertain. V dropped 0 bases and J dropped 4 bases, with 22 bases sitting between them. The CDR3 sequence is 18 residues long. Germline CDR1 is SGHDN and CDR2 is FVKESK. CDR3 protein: CASSQDRPSFHLPYEQYF. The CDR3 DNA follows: TGTGCCAGCAGCCAAGATCGCCCCTCGTTTCATTTGCCTTACGAGCAGTACTTC.

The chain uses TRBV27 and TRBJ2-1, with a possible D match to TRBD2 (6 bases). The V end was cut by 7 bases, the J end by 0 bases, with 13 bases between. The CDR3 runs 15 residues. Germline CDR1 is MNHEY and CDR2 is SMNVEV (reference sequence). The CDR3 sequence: CASISGHSSYNEQFF. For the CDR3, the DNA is TGTGCCAGCATAAGCGGGCATAGCTCCTACAATGAGCAGTTCTTC.

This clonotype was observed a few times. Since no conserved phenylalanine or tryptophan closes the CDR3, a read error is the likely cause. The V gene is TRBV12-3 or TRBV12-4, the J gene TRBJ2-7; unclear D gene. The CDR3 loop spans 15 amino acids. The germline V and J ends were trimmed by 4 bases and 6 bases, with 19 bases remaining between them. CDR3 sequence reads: CASSYLAPFSGEQYL. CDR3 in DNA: TGTGCCAGCAGTTACCTGGCTCCCTTCTCGGGCGAGCAGTACCTC.

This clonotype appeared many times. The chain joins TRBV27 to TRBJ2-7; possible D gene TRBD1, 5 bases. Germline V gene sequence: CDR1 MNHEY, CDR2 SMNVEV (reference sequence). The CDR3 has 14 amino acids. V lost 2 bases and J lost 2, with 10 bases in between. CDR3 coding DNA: TGTGCCAGCAGTTTAAACGCAGGGCCCTACGAGCAGTACTTC. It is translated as CASSLNAGPYEQYF.

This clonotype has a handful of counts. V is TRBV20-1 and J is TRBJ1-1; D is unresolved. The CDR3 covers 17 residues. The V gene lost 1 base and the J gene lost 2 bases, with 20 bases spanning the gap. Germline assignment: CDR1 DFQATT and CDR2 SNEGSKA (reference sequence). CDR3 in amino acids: CSARALSFSGFNTEAFF. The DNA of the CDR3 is TGCAGTGCTAGAGCTCTATCATTCTCTGGGTTTAACACTGAAGCTTTCTTT.

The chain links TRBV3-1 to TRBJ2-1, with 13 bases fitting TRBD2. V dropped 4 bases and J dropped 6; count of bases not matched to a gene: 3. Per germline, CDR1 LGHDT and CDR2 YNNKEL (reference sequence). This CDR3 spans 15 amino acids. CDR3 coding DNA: TGTGCCAGCAGCCCCACTAGCGGGAGGGGCAATGAGCAGTTCTTC. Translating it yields CASSPTSGRGNEQFF.

CDR3 DNA sequence: TGTGCCACCGCTAGCGGGACATACGAGCAGTACTTC. Translated: CATASGTYEQYF. The chain recombines TRBV11-2 with TRBJ2-7; 9 bases are a match to TRBD2. Germline V CDR1 and CDR2: SGHAT, FQNNGV. V lost 10 bases, J lost 4 bases, and 5 bases stayed unmatched. The CDR3 sequence is 12 residues long.

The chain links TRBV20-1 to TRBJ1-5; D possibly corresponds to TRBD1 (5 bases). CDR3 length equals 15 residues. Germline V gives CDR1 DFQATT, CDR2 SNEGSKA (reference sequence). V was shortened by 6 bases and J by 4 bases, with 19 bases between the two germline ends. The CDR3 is CSATPRGSLNQPQHF. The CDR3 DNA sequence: TGCAGTGCAACTCCCCGGGGCAGTTTAAATCAGCCCCAGCATTTT.

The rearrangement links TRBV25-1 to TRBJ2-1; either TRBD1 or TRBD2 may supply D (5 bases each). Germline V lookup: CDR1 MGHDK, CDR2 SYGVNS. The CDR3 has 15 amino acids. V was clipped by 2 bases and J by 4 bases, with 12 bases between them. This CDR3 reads CASSEGVGEYNEQFF. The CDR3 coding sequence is TGTGCCAGCAGTGAAGGTGTGGGGGAATACAATGAGCAGTTCTTC.